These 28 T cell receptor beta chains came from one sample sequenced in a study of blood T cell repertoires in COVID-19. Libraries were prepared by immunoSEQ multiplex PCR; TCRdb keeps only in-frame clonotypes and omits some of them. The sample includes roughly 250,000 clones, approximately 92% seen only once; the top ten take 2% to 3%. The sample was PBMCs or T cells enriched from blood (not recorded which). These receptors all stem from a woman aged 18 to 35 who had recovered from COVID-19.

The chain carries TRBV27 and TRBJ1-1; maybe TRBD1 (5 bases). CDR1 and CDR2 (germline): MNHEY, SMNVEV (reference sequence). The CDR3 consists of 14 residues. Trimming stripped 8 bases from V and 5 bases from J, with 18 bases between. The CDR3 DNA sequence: TGTGCCAGCTCCCCCCGGGGGGGATGGACTGAAGCTTTCTTT. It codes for CASSPRGGWTEAFF.

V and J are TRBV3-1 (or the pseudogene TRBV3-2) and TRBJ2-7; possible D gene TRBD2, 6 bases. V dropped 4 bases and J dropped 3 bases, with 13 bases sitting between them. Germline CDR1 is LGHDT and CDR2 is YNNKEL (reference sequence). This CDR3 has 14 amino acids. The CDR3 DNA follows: TGTGCCAGCAGCCCCCGACGGGAGATCTACGAGCAGTACTTC. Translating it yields CASSPRREIYEQYF.

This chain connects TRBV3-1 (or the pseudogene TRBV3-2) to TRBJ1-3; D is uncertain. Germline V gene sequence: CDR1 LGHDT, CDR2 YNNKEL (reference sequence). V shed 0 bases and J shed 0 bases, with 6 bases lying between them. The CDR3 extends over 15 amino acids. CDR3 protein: CASSQDRTSGNTIYF. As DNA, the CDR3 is TGTGCCAGCAGCCAAGACAGAACCTCTGGAAACACCATATATTTT.

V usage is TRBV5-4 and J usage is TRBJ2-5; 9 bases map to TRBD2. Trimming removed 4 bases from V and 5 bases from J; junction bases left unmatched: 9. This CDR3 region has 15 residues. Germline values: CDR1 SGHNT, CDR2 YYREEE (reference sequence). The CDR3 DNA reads TGTGCCAGCAGCCCGTGGCGGGGGGGCCGGGAGACCCAGTACTTC. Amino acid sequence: CASSPWRGGRETQYF.

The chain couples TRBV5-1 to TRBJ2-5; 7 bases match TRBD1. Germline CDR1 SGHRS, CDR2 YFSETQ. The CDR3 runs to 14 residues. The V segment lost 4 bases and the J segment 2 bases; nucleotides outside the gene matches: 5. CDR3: CASSEGQTQETQYF. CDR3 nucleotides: TGCGCCAGCAGCGAGGGACAGACTCAAGAGACCCAGTACTTC.

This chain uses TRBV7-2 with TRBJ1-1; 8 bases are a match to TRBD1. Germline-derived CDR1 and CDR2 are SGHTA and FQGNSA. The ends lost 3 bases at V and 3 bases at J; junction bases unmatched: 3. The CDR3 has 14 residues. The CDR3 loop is CASSFGQGYTEAFF. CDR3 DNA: TGTGCCAGCAGCTTCGGACAGGGATACACTGAAGCTTTCTTT.

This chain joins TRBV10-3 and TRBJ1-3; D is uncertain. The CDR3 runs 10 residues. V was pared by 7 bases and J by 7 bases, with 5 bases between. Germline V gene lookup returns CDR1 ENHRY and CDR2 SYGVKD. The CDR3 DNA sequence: TGTGCCATCACTAGGAACACCATATATTTT. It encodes CAITRNTIYF.

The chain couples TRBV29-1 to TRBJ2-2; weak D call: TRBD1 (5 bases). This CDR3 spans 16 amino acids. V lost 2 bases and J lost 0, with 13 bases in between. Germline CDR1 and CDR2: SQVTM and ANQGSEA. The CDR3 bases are TGCAGCGTTGAAACCGACAGATTCGCGAACACCGGGGAGCTGTTTTTT. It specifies CSVETDRFANTGELFF.

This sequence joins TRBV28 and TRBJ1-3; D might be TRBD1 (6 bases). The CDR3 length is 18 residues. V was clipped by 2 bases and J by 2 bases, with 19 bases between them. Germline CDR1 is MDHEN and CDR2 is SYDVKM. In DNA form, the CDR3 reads TGTGCCAGCAGTTTAGACAGGTGGGGGAGAAAAACTGGAAACACCATATATTTT. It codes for CASSLDRWGRKTGNTIYF.

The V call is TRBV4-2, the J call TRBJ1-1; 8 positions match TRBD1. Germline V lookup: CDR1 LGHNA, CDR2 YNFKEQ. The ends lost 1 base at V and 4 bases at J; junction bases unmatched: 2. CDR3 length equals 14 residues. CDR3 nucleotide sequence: TGTGCCAGCAGCCAAGCTACAGGGGGCACTGAAGCTTTCTTT. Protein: CASSQATGGTEAFF.

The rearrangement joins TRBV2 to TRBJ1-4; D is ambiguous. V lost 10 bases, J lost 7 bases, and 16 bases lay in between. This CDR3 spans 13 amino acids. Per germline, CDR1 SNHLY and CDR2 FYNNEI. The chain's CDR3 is CATSLAEGEKLFF. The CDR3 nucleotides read TGTGCCACCAGCCTCGCGGAAGGTGAAAAACTGTTTTTT.

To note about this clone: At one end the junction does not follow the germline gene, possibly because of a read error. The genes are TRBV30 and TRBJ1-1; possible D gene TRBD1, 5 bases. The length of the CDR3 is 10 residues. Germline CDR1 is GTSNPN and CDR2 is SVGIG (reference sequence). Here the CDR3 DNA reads TGTGCCTGGAGTTCGGGGGTGCAGACCTTT. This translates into CAWSSGVQTF.

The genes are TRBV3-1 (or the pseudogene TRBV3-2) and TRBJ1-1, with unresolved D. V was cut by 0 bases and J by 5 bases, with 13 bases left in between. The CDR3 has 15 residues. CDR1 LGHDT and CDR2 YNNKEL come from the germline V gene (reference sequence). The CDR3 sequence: CASSQEAMRRTEAFF. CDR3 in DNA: TGTGCCAGCAGCCAAGAGGCCATGAGGAGGACTGAAGCTTTCTTT.

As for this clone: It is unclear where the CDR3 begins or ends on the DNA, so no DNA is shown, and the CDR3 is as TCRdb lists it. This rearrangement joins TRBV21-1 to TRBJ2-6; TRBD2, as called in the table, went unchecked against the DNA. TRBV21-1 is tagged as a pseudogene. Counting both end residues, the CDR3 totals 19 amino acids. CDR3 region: CASSKGGQSFASGANVLTF.

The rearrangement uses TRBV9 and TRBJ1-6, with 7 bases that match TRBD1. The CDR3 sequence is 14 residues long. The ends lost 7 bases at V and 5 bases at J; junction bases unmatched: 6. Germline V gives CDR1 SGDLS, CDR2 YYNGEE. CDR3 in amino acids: CASSKTGNNSPLHF. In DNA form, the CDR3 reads TGTGCCAGCTCCAAGACAGGGAATAATTCACCCCTCCACTTT. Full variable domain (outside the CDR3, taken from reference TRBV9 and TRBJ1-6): DSGVTQTPKHLITATGQRVTLRCSPRSGDLSVYWYQQSLDQGLQFLIQYYNGEERAKGNILERFSAQQFPDLHSELNLSSLELGDSALYFCASSKTGNNSPLHFGNGTRLTVT.

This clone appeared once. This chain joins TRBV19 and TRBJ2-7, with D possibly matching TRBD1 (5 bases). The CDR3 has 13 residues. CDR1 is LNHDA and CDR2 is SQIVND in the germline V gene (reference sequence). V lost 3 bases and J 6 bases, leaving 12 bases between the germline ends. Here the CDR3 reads CASSMVQGSEQYF. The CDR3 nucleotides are TGTGCCAGTAGTATGGTGCAGGGCTCCGAGCAGTACTTC.

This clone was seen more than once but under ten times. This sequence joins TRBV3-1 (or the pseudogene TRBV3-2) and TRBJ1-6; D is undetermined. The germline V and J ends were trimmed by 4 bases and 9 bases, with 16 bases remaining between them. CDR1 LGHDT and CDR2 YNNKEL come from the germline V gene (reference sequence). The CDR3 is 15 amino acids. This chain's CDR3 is CASSPKAGGSSPLHF. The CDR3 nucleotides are TGTGCCAGCAGCCCCAAAGCCGGAGGGAGTTCACCCCTCCACTTT.

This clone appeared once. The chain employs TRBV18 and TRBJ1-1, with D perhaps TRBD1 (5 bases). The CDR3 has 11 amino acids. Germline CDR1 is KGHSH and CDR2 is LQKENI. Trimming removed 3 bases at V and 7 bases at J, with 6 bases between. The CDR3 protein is CASSPGGEAFF. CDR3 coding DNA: TGTGCCAGCTCACCGGGGGGTGAAGCTTTCTTT. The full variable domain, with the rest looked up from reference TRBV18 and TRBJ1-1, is NAGVMQNPRHLVRRRGQEARLRCSPMKGHSHVYWYRQLPEEGLKFMVYLQKENIIDESGMPKERFSAEFPKEGPSILRIQQVVRGDSAAYFCASSPGGEAFFGQGTRLTVV.

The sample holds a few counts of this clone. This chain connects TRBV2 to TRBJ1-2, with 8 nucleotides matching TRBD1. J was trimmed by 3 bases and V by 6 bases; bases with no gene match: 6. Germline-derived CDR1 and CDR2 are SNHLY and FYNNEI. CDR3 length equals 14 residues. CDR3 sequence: CASSGQGSDYGYTF. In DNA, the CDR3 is TGTGCCAGCAGCGGACAGGGAAGTGACTATGGCTACACCTTC.

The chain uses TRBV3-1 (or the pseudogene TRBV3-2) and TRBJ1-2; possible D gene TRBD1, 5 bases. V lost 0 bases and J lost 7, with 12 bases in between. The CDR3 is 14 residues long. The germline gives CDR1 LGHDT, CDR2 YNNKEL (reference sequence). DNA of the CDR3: TGTGCCAGCAGCCAAGAAGCAGGGATGGTTGGCTACACCTTC. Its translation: CASSQEAGMVGYTF.

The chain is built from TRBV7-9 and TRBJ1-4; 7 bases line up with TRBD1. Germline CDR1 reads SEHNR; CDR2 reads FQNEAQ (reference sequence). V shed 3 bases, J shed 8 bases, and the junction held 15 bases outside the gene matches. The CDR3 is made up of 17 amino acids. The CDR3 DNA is TGTGCCAGCAGCTTCCGGACAGGAAGAACCTTACAGGAAAAACTGTTTTTT. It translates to CASSFRTGRTLQEKLFF.

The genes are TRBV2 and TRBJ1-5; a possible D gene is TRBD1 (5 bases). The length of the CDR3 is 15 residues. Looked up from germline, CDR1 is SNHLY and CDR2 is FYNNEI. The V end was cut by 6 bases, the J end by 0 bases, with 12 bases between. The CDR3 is CASRAGQSSNQPQHF. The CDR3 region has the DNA TGTGCCAGCAGGGCCGGACAATCTAGCAATCAGCCCCAGCATTTT.

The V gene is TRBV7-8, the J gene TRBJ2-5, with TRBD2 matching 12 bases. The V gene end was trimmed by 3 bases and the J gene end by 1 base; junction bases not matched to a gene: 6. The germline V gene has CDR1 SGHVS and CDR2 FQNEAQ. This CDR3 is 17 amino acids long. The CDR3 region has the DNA TGTGCCAGCAGCTTGGTGGGGACTAGCGGGTTCCAAGAGACCCAGTACTTC. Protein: CASSLVGTSGFQETQYF.

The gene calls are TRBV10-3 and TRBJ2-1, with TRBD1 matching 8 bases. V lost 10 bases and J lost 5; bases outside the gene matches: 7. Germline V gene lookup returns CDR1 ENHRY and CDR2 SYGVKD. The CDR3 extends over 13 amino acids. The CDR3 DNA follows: TGTGCCAACAGGGGGGCCTTAGACAATGAGCAGTTCTTC. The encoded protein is CANRGALDNEQFF.

For the CDR3, the DNA is TGTGCCACCAGTGATTGGGCTAACAATGAGCAGTTCTTC. This translates into CATSDWANNEQFF. This sequence joins TRBV24-1 and TRBJ2-1; no firm D call. In germline, CDR1 is KGHDR, CDR2 SFDVKD. The germline V and J ends were trimmed by 2 bases and 5 bases, with 6 bases remaining between them. The CDR3 is 13 amino acids.

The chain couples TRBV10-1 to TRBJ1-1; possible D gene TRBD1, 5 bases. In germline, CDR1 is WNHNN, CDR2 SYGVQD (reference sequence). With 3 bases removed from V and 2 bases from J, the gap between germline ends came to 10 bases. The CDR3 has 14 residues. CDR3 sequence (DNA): TGCGCCAGCAGTGAAACGACAGATAACACTGAAGCTTTCTTT. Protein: CASSETTDNTEAFF.

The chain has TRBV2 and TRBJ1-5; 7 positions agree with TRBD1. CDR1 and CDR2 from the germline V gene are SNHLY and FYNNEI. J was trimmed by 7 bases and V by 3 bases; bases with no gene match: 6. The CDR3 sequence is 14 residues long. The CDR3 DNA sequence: TGTGCCAGCAGTGATCAGGGGGAAGGGCAGCCCCAGCATTTT. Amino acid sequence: CASSDQGEGQPQHF.

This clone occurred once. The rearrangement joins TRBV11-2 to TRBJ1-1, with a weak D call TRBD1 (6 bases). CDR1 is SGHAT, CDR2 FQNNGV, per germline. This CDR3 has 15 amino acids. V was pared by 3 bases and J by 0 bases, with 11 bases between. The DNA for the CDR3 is TGTGCCAGCAGCTTGGACAGTTACATGAACACTGAAGCTTTCTTT. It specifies CASSLDSYMNTEAFF.